This is a list of T cell receptor beta chains from one sample in a study of spatial heterogeneity in lung cancer. TCRdb reprocessed the 5' RACE reads with MiXCR, giving one entry per CDR3 protein. Of about 38,000 distinct CDR3 sequences in the sample, 6.5% to 8.5% were seen once. The input for sequencing was PBMCs, taken at surgery. Receptors originate from a male donor with early-stage non-small cell lung cancer. Both conserved end residues are part of each CDR3. Each record gives: V gene, clone size, CDR3 protein. The size field is filled for only some rows; it gives once, few, many or a size class.

>TRBV29-1|many
CSVEPTLEGEAFF
>TRBV29-1|many
CSVAFSSGANVLTF
>TRBV7-2|.
CASSLEWDQPQHF
>TRBV9|many
CASSGTSPGSGELFF
>TRBV3-1|many
CASSQVSGITEAFF
>TRBV7-2|many
CASSPQGDGTEAFF
>TRBV6-6|once
CASSYSMTGELFF
>TRBV7-2|many
CASSSQTAGNEQFF
>TRBV20-1|.
CSASGTGWINTGELFF
>TRBV3-1|.
CASRSGHGANTEAFF
>TRBV5-1|many
CASSSGQPGETQYF
>TRBV3-1|.
CASSQGGQKKLFF
>TRBV18|.
CASSLTLAGLMTGELFF